This section outlines one T cell receptor beta chain sequence together with its context. Its antigen is undetermined. This entry comes from a study of CD8 T cells in ankylosing spondylitis. TCRdb recomputed calls from the 5' RACE reads with MiXCR, one row per CDR3 protein. This sample has 670,000 or so distinct CDR3 sequences, with around 20% found just once. Study results and caveats: A motif of eight highly homologous TCR beta variants was seen as apparently characteristic of ankylosing spondylitis blood.

The CDR3 has 14 amino acids. Per the germline V gene, CDR1 is SEHNR and CDR2 is FQNEAQ (reference sequence). The V gene lost 2 bases and the J gene lost 5 bases, with 9 bases spanning the gap. V and J are TRBV7-9 and TRBJ1-4; TRBD1 is a possible D gene (5 bases). Sequences were obtained from blood, either unsorted or a sorted T cell fraction (not recorded which). The receptor comes from a male donor with ankylosing spondylitis. Written as DNA, the CDR3 is TGTGCCAGCAGCTTAAAGGGACCCAATGAAAAACTGTTTTTT. Its translation is CASSLKGPNEKLFF.